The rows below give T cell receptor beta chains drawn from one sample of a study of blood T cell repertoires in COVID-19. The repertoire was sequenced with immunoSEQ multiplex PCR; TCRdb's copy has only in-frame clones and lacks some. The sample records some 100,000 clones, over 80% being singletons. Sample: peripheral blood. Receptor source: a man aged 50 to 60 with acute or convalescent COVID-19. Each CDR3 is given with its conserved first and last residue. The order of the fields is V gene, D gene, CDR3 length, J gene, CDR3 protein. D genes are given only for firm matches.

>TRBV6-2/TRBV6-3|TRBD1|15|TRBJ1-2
CASSPLLGQGSGYTF
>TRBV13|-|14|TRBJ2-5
CASSLAVNLETQYF
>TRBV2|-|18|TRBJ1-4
CASSSTRTDLATNEKLFF
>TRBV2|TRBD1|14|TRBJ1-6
CASRQGEVVSPLHF
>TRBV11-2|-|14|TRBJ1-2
CASSSDWERRGYTF
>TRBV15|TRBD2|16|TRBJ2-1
CATSPQAGSSYNEQFF
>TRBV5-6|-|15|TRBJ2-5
CASSSLGPGKETQYF
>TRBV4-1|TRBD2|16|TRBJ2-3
CASSPTQLAGGNTQYF
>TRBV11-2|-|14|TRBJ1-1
CASSPNQYYTEAFF
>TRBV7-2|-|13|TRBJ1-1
CASNDSPGAEAFF
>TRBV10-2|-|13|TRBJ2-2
CASSEQTAGELFF
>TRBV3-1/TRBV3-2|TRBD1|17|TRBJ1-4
CASSPRDRGATNEKLFF
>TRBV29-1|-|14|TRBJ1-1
CSVEVDRGVTEAFF
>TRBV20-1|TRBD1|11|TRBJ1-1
CSARGQGGAFF
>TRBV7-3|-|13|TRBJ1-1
CASSLYPDTEAFF
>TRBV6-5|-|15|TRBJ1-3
CASLPVRTHGNTIYF
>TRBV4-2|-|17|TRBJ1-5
CASSQDNGRLSNQPQHF
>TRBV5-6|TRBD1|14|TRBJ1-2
CASSHYDRVYGYTF
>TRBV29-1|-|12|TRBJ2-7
CSVSPGSYEQYF
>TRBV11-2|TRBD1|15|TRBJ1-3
CASRQTGAGGNTIYF
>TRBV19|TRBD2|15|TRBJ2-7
CASSPLGGGNYEQYF
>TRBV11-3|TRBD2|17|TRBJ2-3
CASSEWLAGPNTDTQYF
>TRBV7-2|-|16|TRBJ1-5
CASGPDSFYSNQPQHF
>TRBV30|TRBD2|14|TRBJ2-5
CAWTSGGLRETQYF
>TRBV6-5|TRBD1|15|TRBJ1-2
CASRNGQGGIYGYTF
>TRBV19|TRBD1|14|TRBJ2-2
CASSSRQGAGELFF
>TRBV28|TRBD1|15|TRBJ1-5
CASRPPGQGNQPQHF
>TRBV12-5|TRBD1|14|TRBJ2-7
CASAQGASFDEQYF
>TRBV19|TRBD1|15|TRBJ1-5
CASSSDRGINQPQHF
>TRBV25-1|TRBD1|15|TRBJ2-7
CASSEYPQGAYEQYF
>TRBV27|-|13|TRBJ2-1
CASSLSPNNEQFF
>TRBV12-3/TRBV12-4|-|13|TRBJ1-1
CASSYTANTEAFF
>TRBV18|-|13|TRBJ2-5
CASSQGLGETQYF
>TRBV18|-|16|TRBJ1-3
CASSLSTGTSGNTIYF
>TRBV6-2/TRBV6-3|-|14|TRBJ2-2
CASSRGWVPGELFF
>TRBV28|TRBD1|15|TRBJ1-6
CASSSTGGYNSPLHF
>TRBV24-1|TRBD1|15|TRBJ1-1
CATSDGTGPGPEAFF
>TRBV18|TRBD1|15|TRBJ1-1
CASSPQIRGDTEAFF
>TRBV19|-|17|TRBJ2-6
CASSIFQGWSGANVLTF
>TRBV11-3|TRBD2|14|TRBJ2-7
CASSVRGATYEQYF
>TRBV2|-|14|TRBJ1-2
CASNTRQVHYGYTF
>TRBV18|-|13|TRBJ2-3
CASSRAGTDTQYF
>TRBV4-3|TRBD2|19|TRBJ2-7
CASSQDLASERGEPYEQYF
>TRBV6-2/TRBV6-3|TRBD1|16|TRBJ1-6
CASSSPGGTYNSPLHF
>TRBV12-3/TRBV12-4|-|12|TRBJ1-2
CASSGQHYGYTF
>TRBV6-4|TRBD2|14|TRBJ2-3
CASSVAGVTDTQYF
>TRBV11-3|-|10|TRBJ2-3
CASSEYTQYF
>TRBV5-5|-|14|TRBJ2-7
CASSYVSGNYEQYF
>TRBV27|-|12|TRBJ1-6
CASATGNSPLHF
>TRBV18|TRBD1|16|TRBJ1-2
CASSPQGQGGIEGYTF
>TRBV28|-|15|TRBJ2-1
CASSLVVGPNNEQFF
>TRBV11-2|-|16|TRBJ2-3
CASSYRRSLSTDTQYF